At least ten counts were recorded for the clone carrying this T cell receptor beta chain. Its antigen is still unknown. The data were taken from a study of breast tumors, draining lymph nodes, adjacent tissues. Notes on the study in general: Most tumor T cells seemingly derive from lymph node, then expand in tumor.

Trimming removed 5 bases at V and 6 bases at J, with 36 bases between. The CDR3 loop spans 21 amino acids. Germline V gene data show CDR1 as SGHAT and CDR2 as FQNNGV. TCRdb re-called the multiplex PCR reads with MiXCR, one entry per CDR3 protein. The sample consists of around 19,000 distinct CDR3 sequences, less than 40% of them appearing once. The TCR was taken from a female donor with breast cancer. Some clones in this sample may be carry-over from other donors' samples. The sequenced sample was breast tumor tissue. The chain combines TRBV11-2 with TRBJ2-3; D unclear. CDR3 nucleotides: TGTGCCAGCAGCCCCCCCCCCTTTGAGGCTGCGGCAGGTAACTGTAGCGATACGCAGTATTTT. It yields the protein CASSPPPFEAAAGNCSDTQYF.